Listed here are 25 T cell receptor beta chains from one sample, sequenced in a study of blood T cell repertoires in COVID-19. Measured with immunoSEQ multiplex PCR; TCRdb has only the in-frame clones, and not every one. The table records fewer than 90,000 clones, 90% to 95% of them present only once. Material: peripheral blood. These receptors originate from a human donor with active COVID-19. The donor label of this sample is uncertain.

The chain carries TRBV9 and TRBJ2-3, with D possibly TRBD1 on 6 matching bases. Germline V CDR1 and CDR2: SGDLS, YYNGEE. The CDR3 totals 13 residues. V was cut by 2 bases and J by 4 bases, with 8 bases left in between. The CDR3: CASSVSGADTQYF. For the CDR3, the DNA is TGTGCCAGCAGCGTCTCAGGGGCAGATACGCAGTATTTT.

The chain couples TRBV4-1 to TRBJ2-7, with D possibly matching TRBD1 (5 bases). This CDR3 contains 15 residues. Germline V gene data show CDR1 as MGHRA and CDR2 as YSYEKL. V was trimmed by 0 bases and J by 2 bases, leaving 11 bases between them. The CDR3 loop is CASSQESGLTYEQYF. The CDR3 DNA sequence: TGCGCCAGCAGCCAAGAATCAGGGCTAACCTACGAGCAGTACTTC.

This rearrangement joins TRBV4-2 to TRBJ2-2; TRBD1 matches at 10 bases. Germline V CDR1 and CDR2: LGHNA, YNFKEQ. The V and J ends lost 4 bases and 2 bases, in that order; junction bases with no gene match: 7. This CDR3 has 17 amino acids. CDR3 region: CASSPGWDRGNTGELFF. CDR3 in DNA: TGTGCCAGCAGCCCCGGGTGGGACAGGGGCAACACCGGGGAGCTGTTTTTT.

The chain couples TRBV7-9 to TRBJ2-7; 9 bases match TRBD2. J lost 0 bases, V lost 8 bases, and 2 bases had no gene match. The CDR3 loop spans 13 amino acids. CDR1 and CDR2 (germline): SEHNR, FQNEAQ (reference sequence). The CDR3 protein is CASRGGASYEQYF. The CDR3 DNA is TGTGCCAGCCGCGGGGGGGCCTCCTACGAGCAGTACTTC.

V gene TRBV6-5 combines with J gene TRBJ2-2; no clear D. CDR1 is MNHEY, CDR2 SVGAGI, per germline. Between the trimmed V and J ends, which lost 8 bases and 5 bases, there was a span of 12 bases. This CDR3 has 13 amino acids. In nucleotides, the CDR3 is TGTGCCAGCCAATCGGTTCGGACCGGGGAGCTGTTTTTT. Its translation is CASQSVRTGELFF.

The V gene is TRBV5-1, the J gene TRBJ2-7, with 8 positions matching TRBD2. The CDR3 has 14 residues. Germline-derived CDR1 and CDR2 are SGHRS and YFSETQ. Germline trimming cut 2 bases from V and 5 bases from J; bases unmatched to any gene: 6. The CDR3 coding sequence is TGCGCCAGCAGCTTCCTGCGGGGGGAGGACGAGCAGTACTTC. This translates into CASSFLRGEDEQYF.

The table lists this clone with a count of one. The chain employs TRBV2 and TRBJ2-1, with 8 bases fitting TRBD2. The CDR3 runs 15 residues. Germline loops: CDR1 SNHLY, CDR2 FYNNEI. V shed 0 bases, J shed 4 bases, and the junction held 2 bases outside the gene matches. CDR3 sequence reads: CASSEARGAYNEQFF. The CDR3 DNA reads as TGTGCCAGCAGTGAAGCGCGGGGGGCTTACAATGAGCAGTTCTTC.

This rearrangement joins TRBV3-1 (or the pseudogene TRBV3-2) to TRBJ2-1, with TRBD2 matching 10 bases. Unmatched junction bases numbered 25, after V lost 4 bases and J lost 7 bases. The length of the CDR3 is 21 residues. CDR1 is LGHDT and CDR2 is YNNKEL in the germline V gene (reference sequence). The CDR3: CASSPRTSGLLRLAKKNEQFF. The CDR3 nucleotides read TGTGCCAGCAGCCCCCGGACTAGCGGCCTACTACGTCTGGCCAAAAAAAATGAGCAGTTCTTC.

This sequence joins TRBV7-8 and TRBJ1-1, with D possibly matching TRBD1 (6 bases). V lost 1 base to trimming and J lost 1 base, with 7 bases between them. The CDR3 extends over 14 amino acids. Germline V gene data show CDR1 as SGHVS and CDR2 as FQNEAQ. CDR3 coding DNA: TGTGCCAGCAGCTTAGACAGGGAGAACACTGAAGCTTTCTTT. Translated: CASSLDRENTEAFF.

The chain joins TRBV2 to TRBJ2-3; D perhaps matches TRBD1 (5 bases). Germline V gene data show CDR1 as SNHLY and CDR2 as FYNNEI. Trimming left V 2 bases short and J 3 bases short, with 12 bases between. CDR3 length equals 15 residues. This CDR3 reads CASSEPTAGTDTQYF. The DNA of the CDR3 is TGTGCCAGCAGTGAACCGACAGCTGGGACAGATACGCAGTATTTT.

The genes are TRBV19 and TRBJ2-5; 7 nucleotides match TRBD2. The CDR3 extends over 11 amino acids. J was trimmed by 5 bases and V by 6 bases; bases with no gene match: 0. Germline CDR1 reads LNHDA; CDR2 reads SQIVND (reference sequence). CDR3 residues: CASRGGETQYF. The CDR3 DNA is TGTGCCAGTAGGGGGGGGGAGACCCAGTACTTC.

The rearrangement links TRBV6-5 to TRBJ2-1; TRBD2 aligns across 7 bases. The CDR3 has 15 residues. Germline-derived CDR1 and CDR2 are MNHEY and SVGAGI. V was clipped by 6 bases and J by 0 bases; unmatched bases: 5. The CDR3 DNA sequence: TGTGCCAGCAGCTCCGGGACTACCTCCTACAATGAGCAGTTCTTC. Its translation: CASSSGTTSYNEQFF.

The V and J genes are TRBV11-3 and TRBJ1-2, with 11 nucleotides matching TRBD1. V was clipped by 4 bases and J by 2 bases; unmatched bases: 9. This CDR3 has 17 residues. From germline, CDR1 is SGHNT and CDR2 YENEEA. The CDR3 bases are TGTGCCAGCAGCTCCTACCGGGACAGGGGGTTGAACTATGGCTACACCTTC. This codes for CASSSYRDRGLNYGYTF.

The chain is built from TRBV28 and TRBJ2-1; maybe TRBD2 (5 bases). Germline V CDR1 and CDR2: MDHEN, SYDVKM. The CDR3 covers 19 residues. Trimming stripped 2 bases from V and 0 bases from J, with 20 bases between. The CDR3 protein is CASSLPWQLAFSSYNEQFF. The CDR3 DNA follows: TGTGCCAGCAGTTTACCTTGGCAGCTAGCCTTCTCCTCCTACAATGAGCAGTTCTTC. The full variable domain, completed using reference TRBV28 and TRBJ2-1, is DVKVTQSSRYLVKRTGEKVFLECVQDMDHENMFWYRQDPGLGLRLIYFSYDVKMKEKGDIPEGYSVSREKKERFSLILESASTNQTSMYLCASSLPWQLAFSSYNEQFFGPGTRLTVL.

The chain uses TRBV7-9 and TRBJ2-1; no reliable D call. CDR1 and CDR2 (germline): SEHNR, FQNEAQ (reference sequence). This CDR3 spans 11 amino acids. V lost 6 bases and J lost 8, with 8 bases in between. CDR3 in DNA: TGTGCCAGCAGTTCCACGGATGAGCAGTTCTTC. Residues: CASSSTDEQFF.

Note on this clone: This specimen includes other DNA sequences encoding the same CDR3. The chain has TRBV6-5 and TRBJ1-2; possibly TRBD1 for D (5 bases). CDR1 is MNHEY and CDR2 is SVGAGI in the germline V gene. V was cut by 0 bases and J by 8 bases, with 13 bases left in between. CDR3 size: 14 residues. The CDR3 is CASSYSQGLAGYTF. The CDR3 DNA reads as TGTGCCAGCAGTTACTCGCAGGGCTTGGCAGGCTACACCTTC.

This clone was counted a single time. Written as DNA, the CDR3 is TGTGCCAGCACCCCGTCTCCCAGGGGGCGAGGAGGCTACACCTTC. Its translation: CASTPSPRGRGGYTF. The rearrangement uses TRBV6-5 and TRBJ1-2, with 8 bases aligning to TRBD1. The CDR3 has 15 amino acids. Germline V lookup: CDR1 MNHEY, CDR2 SVGAGI. Trimming removed 7 bases from V and 8 bases from J; junction bases left unmatched: 15.

The V and J genes are TRBV7-6 and TRBJ2-7; 7 nucleotides line up with TRBD1. CDR3 size: 17 residues. Losses at the gene ends were 5 bases for V and 2 bases for J; bases not matched to a gene: 15. Germline-derived CDR1 and CDR2 are SGHVS and FNYEAQ. The CDR3 bases are TGTGCCAGCAGCCCCATTAACTCTTTCGGACAGGCCTACGAGCAGTACTTC. Translating it yields CASSPINSFGQAYEQYF.

The rearrangement joins TRBV27 to TRBJ2-5, with 8 bases aligning to TRBD1. This CDR3 spans 14 amino acids. The germline CDR1 and CDR2 sequences are MNHEY and SMNVEV (reference sequence). The J segment lost 5 bases and the V segment lost 5 bases, leaving 7 bases of the junction unmatched. The CDR3 DNA sequence: TGTGCCAGCAGTCCCCGGGACAGGATTGAGACCCAGTACTTC. Translation gives CASSPRDRIETQYF.

This chain uses TRBV20-1 with TRBJ1-4; D gene ambiguous. CDR1 and CDR2 (germline): DFQATT, SNEGSKA (reference sequence). This CDR3 is built from 11 residues. The V end lost 7 bases, the J end lost 5 bases, and 8 bases lay between the germline ends. The CDR3 sequence: CSVRINEKLFF. Here the CDR3 DNA reads TGCAGTGTGAGGATAAATGAAAAACTGTTTTTT.

The V gene is TRBV11-3, the J gene TRBJ2-5; TRBD1 aligns across 11 bases. After removal of 4 bases from V and 5 bases from J, the junction contained 6 bases not matched to a gene. CDR3 length equals 15 residues. Germline CDR1 and CDR2: SGHNT and YENEEA. CDR3 nucleotides: TGTGCCAGCAGCTCGAGGACAGGGGGCTCTGAGACCCAGTACTTC. Encoded protein: CASSSRTGGSETQYF.

This sequence joins TRBV4-1 and TRBJ2-1, with D tentatively TRBD1 (7 bases). CDR3 length: 16 amino acids. Germline loops: CDR1 MGHRA, CDR2 YSYEKL. V dropped 3 bases and J dropped 7 bases, with 19 bases sitting between them. CDR3 sequence (DNA): TGCGCCAGCAGCCATAAAGCGTCAGGGGGGTCGAATGAGCAGTTCTTC. It yields the protein CASSHKASGGSNEQFF.

The V call is TRBV4-3, the J call TRBJ2-3; TRBD2 aligns across 11 bases. The CDR3 extends over 17 amino acids. V lost 4 bases, J lost 3 bases, and 9 bases stayed unmatched. Germline CDR1 is LGHNA and CDR2 is YSLEER. Written as DNA, the CDR3 is TGCGCCAGCAGCCGCACACTAGCGGGAGTGAGAACAGATACGCAGTATTTT. This encodes CASSRTLAGVRTDTQYF.

For the CDR3, the DNA is TGTGCCAGCAGCGCCGGACAGGGTGGGGGGTCACCCCTCCACTTT. Translating gives CASSAGQGGGSPLHF. The chain carries TRBV7-2 and TRBJ1-6; the match to TRBD1 covers 8 bases. The J segment lost 10 bases and the V segment lost 5 bases, leaving 10 bases of the junction unmatched. The CDR3 contains 15 residues. The V gene's germline CDR1 is SGHTA and CDR2 FQGNSA.

J is TRBJ1-5 and V is TRBV19; 8 nucleotides match TRBD1. The CDR3 loop spans 17 amino acids. Trimming cost V 1 base and J 6 bases; bases outside gene matches: 11. Germline V gene data show CDR1 as LNHDA and CDR2 as SQIVND (reference sequence). CDR3 sequence (DNA): TGTGCCAGTAGTATAGGGACAGGGATTAGGGGGGGTCAGCCCCAGCATTTT. The encoded protein is CASSIGTGIRGGQPQHF.